This paragraph covers one T cell receptor beta chain sequence. These data come from a study of blood T cell repertoires in COVID-19. Study-level information: Italy, Spain and the United States were the sources of the convalescent and acute COVID-19 samples. In each case, the material was cDNA or gDNA derived from T cells, B-cell-depleted T cells, or PBMCs.

Original data processing: The assay estimated nucleated cells by amplifying reference gene primers. Data came from immunoSEQ multiplex PCR; TCRdb stores just in-frame clones and leaves some out. The DNA was the basis for D and trimming; V, J and clone size are from that table. The profile shows 350,000 to 400,000 clones, 90% of them singletons. CDR1 KGHDR and CDR2 SFDVKD come from the germline V gene. Trimming cost V 4 bases and J 2 bases; bases outside gene matches: 4. This CDR3 region has 17 residues. J is TRBJ2-1 and V is TRBV24-1; 13 nucleotides match TRBD2. Sample: peripheral blood. The clonotype was recovered from a man aged 18 to 30 with active or convalescent COVID-19. CDR3 region: CATSETGLAGPYNEQFF. CDR3 nucleotide sequence: TGTGCCACCAGTGAAACGGGACTAGCGGGACCCTACAATGAGCAGTTCTTC.